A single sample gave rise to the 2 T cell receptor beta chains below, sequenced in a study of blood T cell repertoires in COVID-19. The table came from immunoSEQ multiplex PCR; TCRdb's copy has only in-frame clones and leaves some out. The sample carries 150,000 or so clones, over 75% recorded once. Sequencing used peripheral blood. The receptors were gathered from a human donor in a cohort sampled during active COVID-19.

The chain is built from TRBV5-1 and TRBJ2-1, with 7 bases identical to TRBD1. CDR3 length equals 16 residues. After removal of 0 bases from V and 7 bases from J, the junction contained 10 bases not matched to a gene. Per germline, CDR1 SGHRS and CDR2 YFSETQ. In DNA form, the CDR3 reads TGCGCCAGCAGCTTGGGATCGACAGGGCTGGAGAATGAGCAGTTCTTC. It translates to CASSLGSTGLENEQFF.

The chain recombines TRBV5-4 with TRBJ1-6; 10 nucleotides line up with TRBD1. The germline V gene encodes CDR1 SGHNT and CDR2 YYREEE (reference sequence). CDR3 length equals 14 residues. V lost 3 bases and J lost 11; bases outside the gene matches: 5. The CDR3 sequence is CASSSGQGGPPLHF. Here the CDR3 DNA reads TGTGCCAGCAGCTCAGGACAGGGGGGCCCACCCCTCCACTTT.